The next 16 T cell receptor beta chains were all read from a single sample in a study of OX40 agonist ivuxolimab in advanced cancers. The protocol was immunoSEQ multiplex PCR, while the TCRdb copy is restricted to in-frame clones and leaves out a portion. The data contain tens of thousands of clones, roughly 84% of them singletons. The sequencing here drew on CD4+ or CD8+ T cells sorted from blood, taken in a trial of the OX40 agonist ivuxolimab. Receptors originate from an adult with an advanced solid tumor such as melanoma, head and neck, liver or kidney cancer.

This rearrangement joins TRBV30 to TRBJ1-4; a weak D match, TRBD1 (5 bases). Trimming shortened V by 2 bases and J by 1 base, and 14 bases separated the two germline ends. This CDR3 region has 16 residues. Germline-derived CDR1 and CDR2 are GTSNPN and SVGIG (reference sequence). CDR3 coding DNA: TGTGCCTGGAGTCCTCTCATCGGGGGAACTAATGAAAAACTGTTTTTT. Translated, it gives CAWSPLIGGTNEKLFF.

The gene calls are TRBV6-5 and TRBJ2-7, with 9 nucleotides matching TRBD1. The CDR3 covers 15 residues. Unmatched junction bases numbered 9, after V lost 6 bases and J lost 3 bases. Germline CDR1 and CDR2: MNHEY and SVGAGI. Written as DNA, the CDR3 is TGTGCCAGCAGAAGAACCGGGACAGGGAACTACGAGCAGTACTTC. It is translated as CASRRTGTGNYEQYF.

In this sample, this clone turned up once. This chain links TRBV11-3 with TRBJ1-1, with a possible D match to TRBD1 (6 bases). The CDR3 spans 15 residues. V lost 5 bases and J 8 bases, leaving 21 bases between the germline ends. CDR1 is SGHNT and CDR2 is YENEEA in the germline V gene. The CDR3, as DNA: TGTGCCAGCAGCCCCGCCGGGGGCCATCCCTTGGAAGCTTTCTTT. It encodes CASSPAGGHPLEAFF.

V gene TRBV6-1 combines with J gene TRBJ1-4; 7 bases line up with TRBD1. V trimming: 8 bases; J trimming: 8 bases; junction bases outside the gene matches: 5. Germline CDR1 MNHNS, CDR2 SASEGT. CDR3 length equals 12 residues. CDR3 region: CASGRGYEKLFF. In nucleotides, the CDR3 is TGTGCCAGCGGCAGGGGGTACGAAAAACTGTTTTTT.

The chain recombines TRBV10-3 with TRBJ2-2; TRBD1 aligns across 12 bases. Unmatched junction bases numbered 12, after V lost 11 bases and J lost 2 bases. The germline V gene has CDR1 ENHRY and CDR2 SYGVKD. This CDR3 is built from 17 residues. CDR3 amino acids: CAARPKGQGANTGELFF. CDR3 in DNA: TGTGCCGCCCGACCGAAGGGACAGGGGGCAAACACCGGGGAGCTGTTTTTT.

The V call is TRBV5-1, the J call TRBJ2-5; TRBD1 might be the D (5 bases). CDR1 and CDR2 (germline): SGHRS, YFSETQ. The CDR3 contains 15 residues. The V and J ends lost 4 bases and 3 bases respectively, with 16 bases between them. CDR3 in DNA: TGCGCCAGCAGCCACCTAGGGGCCCCCGAAGAGACCCAGTACTTC. This encodes CASSHLGAPEETQYF. Together with reference TRBV5-1 and TRBJ2-5, the CDR3 gives the full variable domain: KAGVTQTPRYLIKTRGQQVTLSCSPISGHRSVSWYQQTPGQGLQFLFEYFSETQRNKGNFPGRFSGRQFSNSRSEMNVSTLELGDSALYLCASSHLGAPEETQYFGPGTRLLVL.

The chain carries TRBV25-1 and TRBJ2-1; 12 nucleotides match TRBD2. J was trimmed by 1 base and V by 4 bases; bases with no gene match: 2. The CDR3 extends over 16 amino acids. Germline CDR1 and CDR2: MGHDK and SYGVNS. CDR3: CASSGLAGASYNEQFF. The CDR3 bases are TGTGCCAGCAGTGGACTAGCGGGGGCATCCTACAATGAGCAGTTCTTC.

The chain uses TRBV11-2 and TRBJ1-1, with D tentatively TRBD1 (5 bases). V dropped 5 bases and J dropped 2 bases, with 15 bases sitting between them. CDR3 length: 15 residues. Germline lookup yields CDR1 SGHAT and CDR2 FQNNGV. CDR3 coding DNA: TGTGCCAGCAGCCCGAGGCAGGGAGAAAACACTGAAGCTTTCTTT. This sequence encodes CASSPRQGENTEAFF. Filled out from reference TRBV11-2 and TRBJ1-1, the complete variable domain reads EAGVAQSPRYKIIEKRQSVAFWCNPISGHATLYWYQQILGQGPKLLIQFQNNGVVDDSQLPKDRFSAERLKGVDSTLKIQPAKLEDSAVYLCASSPRQGENTEAFFGQGTRLTVV.

This chain connects TRBV5-1 to TRBJ2-1, with TRBD2 matching over 9 bases. Losses at the gene ends were 4 bases for V and 9 bases for J; bases not matched to a gene: 17. The CDR3 has 17 amino acids. Germline V gives CDR1 SGHRS, CDR2 YFSETQ. Here the CDR3 DNA reads TGCGCCAGCAGCCTCCAACCTAGCGGGGCGGGCGGAGGTGAGCAGTTCTTC. As protein: CASSLQPSGAGGGEQFF.

This clone was seen only once. V and J are TRBV7-2 and TRBJ2-7, with 8 bases aligning to TRBD2. V shed 3 bases and J 4 bases; nucleotides not matched to a gene: 11. Germline V gene data show CDR1 as SGHTA and CDR2 as FQGNSA. This CDR3 has 16 residues. This CDR3 reads CASSLGATGGPYEQYF. The CDR3 bases are TGTGCCAGCAGCTTGGGTGCGACGGGGGGGCCTTACGAGCAGTACTTC.

This clone was recorded once. The genes are TRBV25-1 and TRBJ1-3; D perhaps matches TRBD1 (5 bases). CDR1 is MGHDK, CDR2 SYGVNS, per germline. This CDR3 comprises 15 residues. V gave up 4 bases and J gave up 0 bases, with 10 bases separating them. CDR3 amino acids: CASSAAGGSGNTIYF. The CDR3 DNA follows: TGTGCCAGCAGTGCGGCCGGGGGCTCTGGAAACACCATATATTTT.

V usage is TRBV6-1 and J usage is TRBJ1-3; 8 bases line up with TRBD1. Looked up from germline, CDR1 is MNHNS and CDR2 is SASEGT. With 3 bases clipped from V and 4 bases from J, the junction kept 8 bases outside the gene matches. This CDR3 comprises 16 residues. In DNA, the CDR3 is TGTGCCAGCAGTGAGTCCCAGGGGGCGGGCGGAAACACCATATATTTT. Translated, it gives CASSESQGAGGNTIYF.

The chain links TRBV9 to TRBJ2-5; D is unclear. Germline CDR1 is SGDLS and CDR2 is YYNGEE. V was clipped by 4 bases and J by 5 bases, with 12 bases between them. This CDR3 region has 13 residues. The CDR3 nucleotides read TGTGCCAGCAGCACCACCCTAGGGGAGACCCAGTACTTC. It specifies CASSTTLGETQYF.

V and J are TRBV7-2 and TRBJ1-6, with TRBD1 matching 7 bases. The V gene end was trimmed by 6 bases and the J gene end by 6 bases; junction bases not matched to a gene: 11. The germline CDR1 and CDR2 sequences are SGHTA and FQGNSA. The CDR3 has 16 amino acids. CDR3 residues: CASRAIGQETNSPLHF. In DNA, the CDR3 is TGTGCCAGCAGGGCAATCGGACAGGAAACTAATTCACCCCTCCACTTT.

The chain couples TRBV6-4 to TRBJ2-2; TRBD1 aligns across 8 bases. V shed 6 bases and J 4 bases; nucleotides not matched to a gene: 7. The CDR3 sequence is 15 residues long. Germline lookup yields CDR1 MRHNA and CDR2 SNTAGT. CDR3 protein: CASRPQGAGTGELFF. CDR3 nucleotides: TGTGCCAGCAGACCCCAGGGGGCGGGCACCGGGGAGCTGTTTTTT.

V and J are TRBV19 and TRBJ1-4, with D possibly TRBD1 on 6 matching bases. Germline lookup yields CDR1 LNHDA and CDR2 SQIVND (reference sequence). This CDR3 region has 16 residues. Deletions cut 2 bases from V and 4 bases from J, with 14 bases between. The CDR3 nucleotides read TGTGCCAGTAGTATATCCTTTCGGACAGTTAATGAAAAACTGTTTTTT. Its translation is CASSISFRTVNEKLFF.